Shown below are 19 T cell receptor beta chains from a single sample sequenced in a study of Tregs in tolerant kidney transplant recipients. Data came from immunoSEQ multiplex PCR; TCRdb stores just in-frame clones and leaves some out. The ten most abundant clones cover 1.5% to 2% of a sample with about 31,000 clones. Mixed chimerism was transient after nonmyeloablative marrow transplants from related graft donors. The input for sequencing was CD4+ T cells from blood (PBMCs), taken 24 months after the transplant. Receptor source: a human patient who received a combined kidney and bone marrow transplant. The graft donor may be the source of some T cells.

Details on this clone: The CDR3 goes on 3 residues after the read ends, and that part is filled in from the germline J gene. The rearrangement joins TRBV30 to TRBJ1-1; TRBD1 is a possible D gene (6 bases). The CDR3 is 16 amino acids. The germline V gene encodes CDR1 GTSNPN and CDR2 SVGIG (reference sequence). This CDR3 is CAWSVPGGYREGEAFF. The covered CDR3 bases are TGTGCCTGGAGTGTCCCAGGAGGGTACAGGGAGGGAGAA.

For this clone: Read data end 3 residues before the CDR3 end; the end is taken from the germline J gene. The chain carries TRBV20-1 and TRBJ2-1; 7 nucleotides line up with TRBD2. CDR3 size: 14 residues. With V trimmed by 3 bases and J by 6 bases, 8 bases remained unmatched. Germline values: CDR1 DFQATT, CDR2 SNEGSKA (reference sequence). The chain's CDR3 is CSASLSSGGNEQFF. The DNA read from the CDR3 is TGCAGTGCTAGTTTGTCTAGCGGCGGCAATGAG.

Turning to this clone: From the germline J gene comes the end of the CDR3, since the read stops 3 residues before it. J is TRBJ2-7 and V is TRBV5-1; D remains ambiguous. The CDR3 has 14 amino acids. CDR1 and CDR2 from the germline V gene are SGHRS and YFSETQ. Trimming removed 2 bases from V and 2 bases from J, with 11 bases in between. This chain's CDR3 is CASSLSPTPYEQYF. The part of the CDR3 DNA that was read is TGCGCCAGCAGCTTAAGTCCTACTCCCTACGAG.

This clone shows up as medium-sized (0.01 to 0.1%) by frequency. The read is 3 residues too short to cover the CDR3 end, so that end is filled in from the germline J gene. The V and J genes are TRBV20-1 and TRBJ2-1, with 8 bases aligning to TRBD2. CDR1 is DFQATT and CDR2 is SNEGSKA in the germline V gene (reference sequence). The CDR3 is made up of 13 amino acids. The V segment lost 6 bases and the J segment 6 bases; nucleotides outside the gene matches: 7. The sequenced part of the CDR3 DNA is TGCAGTGCGTCACCCGGGACTAGCAATGAG. Amino acid sequence: CSASPGTSNE. The CDR3, in full, reads CSASPGTSNEQFF.

Concerning this clone itself: The sequence runs out 3 residues before the end of the CDR3; the remainder is reconstructed from the germline J gene. The chain links TRBV19 to TRBJ1-4; TRBD1 aligns across 7 bases. This CDR3 spans 13 amino acids. Per germline, CDR1 LNHDA and CDR2 SQIVND (reference sequence). V trimming: 9 bases; J trimming: 7 bases; junction bases outside the gene matches: 8. Partial CDR3 DNA: TGTGCCAGCACAGGGGTAATTGGTGAAAAA. This encodes CASTGVIGEK. The whole CDR3 sequence is CASTGVIGEKLFF.

To note about this clone: The CDR3 end is not reached by the read, which stops 3 residues before it; the germline J gene fills it in. The chain carries TRBV20-1 and TRBJ2-3, with 9 bases lining up with TRBD1. This CDR3 contains 15 residues. CDR1 and CDR2 (germline): DFQATT, SNEGSKA (reference sequence). Trimming took 6 bases from V and 7 from J; bases not matched to a gene: 14. The CDR3 is CSAPGRDRAGYTQYF. Partial CDR3 DNA: TGCAGTGCCCCCGGCCGGGACAGGGCCGGGTATACG.

The CDR3 DNA, read in part, is TGTGCCAGCAGGGCGCCGGGGGGGGGAGGGACTGAA. It codes for CASRAPGGGGTE. The whole CDR3 is CASRAPGGGGTEAFF. V gene TRBV2 combines with J gene TRBJ1-1; the D gene is possibly TRBD1 (5 bases). The read falls 3 residues short of the CDR3 end, and the missing part is taken from the germline J gene. V was cut by 6 bases and J by 5 bases, with 19 bases left in between. There are 15 residues in the CDR3. The V gene's germline CDR1 is SNHLY and CDR2 FYNNEI. The full variable domain, completed using reference TRBV2 and TRBJ1-1, is EPEVTQTPSHQVTQMGQEVILRCVPISNHLYFYWYRQILGQKVEFLVSFYNNEISEKSEIFDDQFSVERPDGSNFTLKIRSTKLEDSAMYFCASRAPGGGGTEAFFGQGTRLTVV.

Its frequency marks this clone as medium-sized. The CDR3 goes on 3 residues after the read ends, and that part is filled in from the germline J gene. The chain has TRBV5-1 and TRBJ1-4, with no clear D. V was shortened by 4 bases and J by 0 bases, with 4 bases between the two germline ends. CDR1 is SGHRS, CDR2 YFSETQ, per germline. CDR3 size: 13 residues. The CDR3 DNA, read in part, is TGCGCCAGCAGCATAACAACTAATGAAAAA. Encoded protein: CASSITTNEK. The entire CDR3 protein reads CASSITTNEKLFF.

CDR3 amino acids: CASSLITSGSWFEQYF. Incomplete CDR3 DNA: TGTGCCAGCTCGCTGATAACTAGCGGGAGTTGGTTCGAG. This rearrangement joins TRBV18 to TRBJ2-7; 11 nucleotides align to TRBD2. Read sequence stops 3 residues before the CDR3 end, and the germline J gene provides the missing end. The CDR3 has 16 residues. The V gene's germline CDR1 is KGHSH and CDR2 LQKENI. J gave up 6 bases and V 6 bases, and 13 bases lay outside the gene matches.

Comment on this clone: The read terminates 3 residues ahead of where the CDR3 ends, so the germline J gene completes it. V is TRBV7-9 and J is TRBJ1-2, with TRBD1 identical over 7 bases. The J segment lost 4 bases and the V segment lost 5 bases, leaving 4 bases of the junction unmatched. This CDR3 is built from 13 residues. Germline loops: CDR1 SEHNR, CDR2 FQNEAQ (reference sequence). The sequenced CDR3 bases are TGTGCCAGCAGCCCAGGACAGGCCTATGGC. It encodes CASSPGQAYG. From start to end, the CDR3 is CASSPGQAYGYTF.

As concerns this clone: The CDR3 end lies 3 residues beyond the end of the read and is filled in from the germline J gene. This chain joins TRBV7-3 and TRBJ2-2; 8 bases match TRBD2. Germline CDR1 is SGHTA and CDR2 is FQGTGA. The V and J ends lost 5 bases and 7 bases, in that order; junction bases with no gene match: 9. The CDR3 sequence is 15 residues long. The CDR3 reads CASSVGTRPHGELFF. The CDR3 DNA, read in part, is TGTGCCAGCAGCGTCGGGACTAGACCCCACGGGGAG.

Notes on this clone: The read terminates 3 residues before the CDR3 end, so the remaining end is supplied by the germline J gene. This chain links TRBV7-8 with TRBJ2-1; 7 positions agree with TRBD2. The CDR3 extends over 15 amino acids. Germline CDR1 reads SGHVS; CDR2 reads FQNEAQ. Germline trimming cut 7 bases from V and 7 bases from J; bases unmatched to any gene: 13. Incomplete CDR3 DNA: TGTGCCAGCACCACCAGACTAGCCTGGGCGAATGAG. This gives the protein CASTTRLAWANE. The CDR3 as a whole reads CASTTRLAWANEQFF.

Points on this clone: From the germline J gene comes the end of the CDR3, since the read stops 3 residues before it. The gene calls are TRBV6-4 and TRBJ2-5; 10 bases match TRBD2. Germline assignment: CDR1 MRHNA and CDR2 SNTAGT. CDR3 length: 15 residues. The V segment lost 6 bases and the J segment 5 bases; nucleotides outside the gene matches: 9. CDR3 bases read: TGTGCCAGCAGCCCTAGCGGGAGATCCGGGGAGACC. Its protein is CASSPSGRSGET. The full CDR3 is CASSPSGRSGETQYF.

For this clone: With the read ending 3 residues before the CDR3 end, the germline J gene is used to fill in that end. This chain links TRBV20-1 with TRBJ1-6, with D perhaps TRBD1 (6 bases). This CDR3 is 14 amino acids long. Germline CDR1 reads DFQATT; CDR2 reads SNEGSKA (reference sequence). V lost 0 bases to trimming and J lost 9 bases, with 12 bases between them. The CDR3 spells CSARERTAFSPLHF. The part of the CDR3 DNA that was read is TGCAGTGCTAGAGAAAGGACAGCGTTTTCACCC.

About this clone: The CDR3 extends 3 residues past the end of the read, so its final part is completed from the germline J gene. This chain connects TRBV20-1 to TRBJ2-3; TRBD2 agrees at 10 bases. The CDR3 is made up of 14 amino acids. In germline, CDR1 is DFQATT, CDR2 SNEGSKA (reference sequence). Unmatched junction bases numbered 8, after V lost 6 bases and J lost 5 bases. The CDR3 sequence: CSATRTSGKDTQYF. The sequenced part of the CDR3 DNA is TGCAGTGCAACCCGGACTAGCGGAAAAGATACG.

Comment on this clone: Sequencing ends 3 residues short of the CDR3 end; the germline J gene provides the rest. This chain uses TRBV5-1 with TRBJ2-1; 8 nucleotides agree with TRBD2. The CDR3 contains 15 residues. Germline CDR1 SGHRS, CDR2 YFSETQ. J gave up 5 bases and V 2 bases, and 6 bases lay outside the gene matches. The DNA read from the CDR3 is TGCGCCAGCAGCTTTTCGGGCGGGAGGAACAATGAG. Amino acids: CASSFSGGRNNE. The full-length CDR3 reads as CASSFSGGRNNEQFF.

Turning to this clone: The read ends 3 residues before the CDR3 terminus; that terminus is restored from the germline J gene. V gene TRBV10-3 combines with J gene TRBJ2-7; 8 bases are a match to TRBD2. The CDR3 loop spans 16 amino acids. Looked up from germline, CDR1 is ENHRY and CDR2 is SYGVKD. J was trimmed by 3 bases and V by 3 bases; bases with no gene match: 10. CDR3 sequence reads: CAISDPTLAGYYEQYF. The part of the CDR3 DNA that was read is TGTGCCATCAGTGATCCCACTCTAGCGGGTTACTACGAG.

Note on this clone: The read gets to within 3 residues of the CDR3 end, and the germline J gene fills in the rest. The rearrangement links TRBV18 to TRBJ1-5; D gene uncertain. Germline CDR1 KGHSH, CDR2 LQKENI. V lost 6 bases and J lost 0, with 6 bases in between. The CDR3 is made up of 13 amino acids. The part of the CDR3 DNA that was read is TGTGCCAGCTCGCAGGATAGCAATCAGCCC. Its translation: CASSQDSNQP. The whole CDR3 region reads CASSQDSNQPQHF.

Of note for this clone: The read falls 3 residues short of the CDR3 end, and the missing part is taken from the germline J gene. The rearrangement uses TRBV20-1 and TRBJ2-1; 16 nucleotides align to TRBD2. Trimming cost V 5 bases and J 0 bases; bases outside gene matches: 7. This CDR3 is 18 amino acids long. CDR1 is DFQATT, CDR2 SNEGSKA, per germline (reference sequence). The CDR3 DNA, read in part, is TGCAGTGCTCCTGGGGGACTAGCGGGAGGGAGCTCCTACAATGAG. Translation gives CSAPGGLAGGSSYNE. The CDR3 in full is CSAPGGLAGGSSYNEQFF.